Shown below are 21 T cell receptor beta chains from a single sample sequenced in a study of blood T cell repertoires in COVID-19. Profiling relied on immunoSEQ multiplex PCR, and the TCRdb table lists in-frame clones only, not all of them. The data contain 300,000 to 350,000 clones, about 85% of them singletons. The specimen sequenced was peripheral blood. The origin of the receptors is a young man with active or convalescent COVID-19.

V is TRBV11-2 and J is TRBJ2-2, with D perhaps TRBD1 (5 bases). The V gene lost 5 bases and the J gene lost 1 base, with 14 bases spanning the gap. Germline lookup yields CDR1 SGHAT and CDR2 FQNNGV. This CDR3 region has 16 residues. CDR3 bases: TGTGCCAGCAGCCCACTGACGACAGAGAACACCGGGGAGCTGTTTTTT. Translated, it gives CASSPLTTENTGELFF. The full variable domain, in which reference TRBV11-2 and TRBJ2-2 provide the parts outside the CDR3, is EAGVAQSPRYKIIEKRQSVAFWCNPISGHATLYWYQQILGQGPKLLIQFQNNGVVDDSQLPKDRFSAERLKGVDSTLKIQPAKLEDSAVYLCASSPLTTENTGELFFGEGSRLTVL.

The chain couples TRBV7-2 to TRBJ2-7, with 8 bases matching TRBD2. This CDR3 region has 17 residues. V lost 7 bases and J lost 0; bases outside the gene matches: 14. The germline V gene encodes CDR1 SGHTA and CDR2 FQGNSA. The chain's CDR3 is CASTQRGRAGGSYEQYF. CDR3 bases: TGTGCCAGCACCCAAAGGGGGAGGGCGGGAGGCTCCTACGAGCAGTACTTC.

The V and J genes are TRBV18 and TRBJ1-1, with D perhaps matching TRBD1 (6 bases). Per germline, CDR1 KGHSH and CDR2 LQKENI. V was shortened by 5 bases and J by 8 bases, with 15 bases between the two germline ends. CDR3 length: 13 residues. The CDR3 region has the DNA TGTGCCAGCTCAGTGAACAGGGAGCCAGAAGCTTTCTTT. Translation: CASSVNREPEAFF.

This chain links TRBV27 with TRBJ1-2, with TRBD1 matching 7 bases. V gave up 5 bases and J gave up 4 bases; unmatched junction bases: 7. In germline, CDR1 is MNHEY, CDR2 SMNVEV (reference sequence). The CDR3 is 14 residues long. CDR3 nucleotide sequence: TGTGCCAGCAGTCGGGGACAGACATTCTATGGCTACACCTTC. Residues: CASSRGQTFYGYTF.

This clone has only one observation. The V call is TRBV14, the J call TRBJ2-5, with D maybe TRBD2 (5 bases). The CDR3 covers 19 residues. Per the germline V gene, CDR1 is SGHDN and CDR2 is FVKESK. V was clipped by 1 base and J by 1 base, with 22 bases between them. DNA of the CDR3: TGTGCCAGCAGCCAAGCGGCGGGCCTCCGGTCAGCGCCCCAAGAGACCCAGTACTTC. Amino acid sequence: CASSQAAGLRSAPQETQYF.

A single count supports this clone. The V call is TRBV29-1, the J call TRBJ2-7; the match to TRBD2 covers 7 bases. V dropped 4 bases and J dropped 3; count of bases not matched to a gene: 6. The CDR3 is made up of 13 amino acids. The germline gives CDR1 SQVTM, CDR2 ANQGSEA. The CDR3 coding sequence is TGCAGCGTTGTTCCGCCTAGCGGCTACGAGCAGTACTTC. Translation: CSVVPPSGYEQYF.

The genes are TRBV18 and TRBJ2-2; D might be TRBD1 (6 bases). Germline CDR1 reads KGHSH; CDR2 reads LQKENI. V was clipped by 3 bases and J by 1 base, with 6 bases between them. The CDR3 contains 14 residues. The CDR3 DNA is TGTGCCAGCTCACCGACAGGGAACACCGGGGAGCTGTTTTTT. This gives the protein CASSPTGNTGELFF.

Of note for this clone: The junction does not match germline at one end; this may be a read error. The J gene is TRBJ2-1, the V gene TRBV24-1; no firm D call. From germline, CDR1 is KGHDR and CDR2 SFDVKD. The CDR3 has 13 amino acids. In DNA form, the CDR3 reads TGTGCCACCGGTGACTCCTCCTACAATGAGCAGTTCTTC. It encodes CATGDSSYNEQFF.

V and J are TRBV5-1 and TRBJ2-5; 8 nucleotides agree with TRBD2. J gave up 4 bases and V 0 bases, and 5 bases lay outside the gene matches. There are 15 residues in the CDR3. The V gene's germline CDR1 is SGHRS and CDR2 YFSETQ. The CDR3 DNA reads as TGCGCCAGCAGCTTGGGGACTAGCATTCGAGAGACCCAGTACTTC. This translates into CASSLGTSIRETQYF.

V is TRBV5-6 and J is TRBJ2-1, with TRBD2 matching 15 bases. The CDR3 covers 16 residues. J was trimmed by 10 bases and V by 3 bases; bases with no gene match: 8. Looked up from germline, CDR1 is SGHDT and CDR2 is YYEEEE. The CDR3 loop is CASSSRTSGGAREQFF. DNA of the CDR3: TGTGCCAGCAGCTCCAGGACTAGCGGGGGGGCCAGGGAGCAGTTCTTC.

V is TRBV6-5 and J is TRBJ2-1; unclear D gene. This CDR3 contains 13 residues. Per the germline V gene, CDR1 is MNHEY and CDR2 is SVGAGI. The V gene lost 5 bases and the J gene lost 8 bases, with 13 bases spanning the gap. DNA of the CDR3: TGTGCCAGCAGTAAGGTTACTACTCATGAGCAGTTCTTC. Protein: CASSKVTTHEQFF.

This chain joins TRBV12-5 and TRBJ1-6, with a possible D match to TRBD1 (5 bases). V shed 3 bases and J shed 6 bases, with 36 bases lying between them. CDR1 is LGHNT, CDR2 FRNRAP, per germline. This CDR3 comprises 23 residues. CDR3 bases: TGTGCTAGTGGTTTCCGACCCTCAGCCCGACAGCAACCCCAGGGTTGGGGTAATTCACCCCTCCACTTT. It translates to CASGFRPSARQQPQGWGNSPLHF.

Only a few counts were recorded for this clone. The chain carries TRBV4-1 and TRBJ1-6; possibly TRBD1 for D (6 bases). The CDR3 is 16 residues long. The germline V and J ends were trimmed by 0 bases and 7 bases, with 13 bases remaining between them. Germline CDR1 and CDR2: MGHRA and YSYEKL. The DNA for the CDR3 is TGCGCCAGCAGCCAAGACAGGGGCGGACCAAATTCACCCCTCCACTTT. As protein: CASSQDRGGPNSPLHF.

The V gene is TRBV4-1, the J gene TRBJ2-7, with D possibly matching TRBD1 (5 bases). The CDR3 extends over 14 amino acids. The V gene lost 1 base and the J gene lost 7 bases, with 14 bases spanning the gap. Looked up from germline, CDR1 is MGHRA and CDR2 is YSYEKL. Here the CDR3 DNA reads TGCGCCAGCAGCCAAGGTCAGGGTACGTGGGAGCAGTACTTC. It translates to CASSQGQGTWEQYF.

Only one count was recorded for this clone. The chain uses TRBV29-1 and TRBJ2-1, with 8 bases lining up with TRBD2. This CDR3 spans 14 amino acids. With V trimmed by 6 bases and J by 0 bases, 4 bases remained unmatched. The germline gives CDR1 SQVTM, CDR2 ANQGSEA. The CDR3 loop reads CSVTSGGSYNEQFF. Here the CDR3 DNA reads TGCAGCGTGACGAGCGGGGGCTCCTACAATGAGCAGTTCTTC.

The J gene is TRBJ1-1, the V gene TRBV10-3; weak D call: TRBD1 (6 bases). The CDR3 is 14 residues long. The germline V gene encodes CDR1 ENHRY and CDR2 SYGVKD. V was clipped by 11 bases and J by 0 bases, with 16 bases between them. CDR3 sequence reads: CASGGGGLNTEAFF. DNA of the CDR3: TGTGCCTCCGGGGGGGGCGGGCTGAACACTGAAGCTTTCTTT.

V gene TRBV12-5 combines with J gene TRBJ2-5, with 10 bases fitting TRBD1. Per germline, CDR1 LGHNT and CDR2 FRNRAP. The CDR3 runs 15 residues. With V trimmed by 6 bases and J by 5 bases, 9 bases remained unmatched. CDR3 amino acids: CASGTGQGDFETQYF. The CDR3 nucleotides read TGTGCTAGTGGGACAGGACAGGGGGATTTTGAGACCCAGTACTTC. Using reference TRBV12-5 and TRBJ2-5 for the parts outside the CDR3, the full variable domain is DARVTQTPRHKVTEMGQEVTMRCQPILGHNTVFWYRQTMMQGLELLAYFRNRAPLDDSGMPKDRFSAEMPDATLATLKIQPSEPRDSAVYFCASGTGQGDFETQYFGPGTRLLVL.

J is TRBJ2-7 and V is TRBV11-2; TRBD2 aligns across 11 bases. Germline V gives CDR1 SGHAT, CDR2 FQNNGV. CDR3 length: 15 amino acids. V lost 5 bases, J lost 2 bases, and 5 bases stayed unmatched. The CDR3 reads CASSQTSGGPYEQYF. In DNA, the CDR3 is TGTGCCAGCAGCCAAACTAGCGGGGGACCCTACGAGCAGTACTTC.

The V call is TRBV27, the J call TRBJ2-7; 10 bases line up with TRBD1. Germline assignment: CDR1 MNHEY and CDR2 SMNVEV (reference sequence). The CDR3 runs 14 residues. The V segment lost 7 bases and the J segment 4 bases; nucleotides outside the gene matches: 7. Here the CDR3 reads CASTRTGGVYEQYF. The CDR3 bases are TGTGCCAGCACCCGGACAGGGGGAGTGTACGAGCAGTACTTC.

The chain employs TRBV7-9 and TRBJ2-7, with 11 bases lining up with TRBD2. Looked up from germline, CDR1 is SEHNR and CDR2 is FQNEAQ (reference sequence). V was clipped by 4 bases and J by 3 bases; unmatched bases: 5. The CDR3 extends over 15 amino acids. The CDR3 sequence is CASSSHSGRDYEQYF. The CDR3 nucleotides are TGTGCCAGCAGCTCACATAGCGGGAGGGACTACGAGCAGTACTTC.

J is TRBJ1-5 and V is TRBV6-2 or TRBV6-3; TRBD1 aligns across 9 bases. CDR3 length equals 13 residues. Germline CDR1 is MNHEY and CDR2 is SVGEGT. V lost 4 bases to trimming and J lost 6 bases; unmatched junction nucleotides: 1. The CDR3 DNA follows: TGTGCCAGCAGTTCACAGGGGGCTCAGCCCCAGCATTTT. Residues: CASSSQGAQPQHF.